This TCR beta chain was sequenced during a study of beta chain features in type 1 diabetes (dated by TCRdb to the late 2010s). Concerning the study at large: Patients and healthy donors did not differ in mean age, gender distribution, total cell number or subset yield. Across all samples, around 100 million sorted cells were examined, and cell number per subset correlated strongly with RNA yield. Regulatory and stem cell-like memory subsets were isolated from only 8 patients and roughly 8 healthy donors, whereas naive and central memory subsets came from all 30 or so donors. The study compared TCRB repertoires of sorted circulating CD4+ T cell subsets between recently diagnosed type 1 diabetes patients and matched healthy donors.

Broad study findings and their caveats: Type 1 diabetes patients showed a moderate but significant shortening of TCRB CDR3 length in all four CD4+ subsets. Because cDNA was sequenced instead of genomic DNA, activated cells with high expression could be over-represented, although the groups did not differ in activation or CD3 levels. PCR may preferentially amplify shorter templates, but because patient and control samples were amplified and corrected together, any resulting skew would affect both groups equally. Naive, central memory and regulatory TCRB repertoires appeared to be more alike among patients than among healthy donors. Patients with type 1 diabetes made fewer insertions and deleted more nucleotides at VDJ recombination sites, implying thymic rearrangement abnormalities. Because small numbers of individuals were included in the HLA sub-analyses, any influence of HLA type on TCRB rearrangement was left unresolved.

Reading from cysteine to phenylalanine, the CDR3 counts 13 amino acids. CDR3 DNA is the only sequence kept; it has 39 bases, read in frame from the first base. The V and J ends are trimmed by 7 bases and 2 bases, leaving 10 bases between them. Sequences SGHTA (CDR1) and FQGNSA (CDR2) are obtained from the germline V gene. The entire isolated RNA was reverse transcribed using the High Capacity cDNA Reverse Transcription Kit, and thus expressed TCRB transcripts were sequenced. Deep immunoSEQ sequencing was performed on naive, central memory and regulatory T cell samples, with an average of roughly 3.5 million total reads per sample. After sorted cells were lysed in RLT buffer, RNA was extracted with DNase-treated RNeasy Micro or Mini kits, with the choice depending on cell number. To prevent cross-contamination, each cell subset was processed individually, whereas patient and healthy donor samples were processed jointly. The immunoSEQ multiplex PCR was used to amplify TCRB sequences from cDNA, generating 87-bp fragments that spanned the CDR3 region. Amplicons were sequenced on the Illumina HiSeq platform. In the authors' own workflow: Synthetic template baselines were used to correct PCR bias computationally, reads within Hamming distance 2 were collapsed, and singletons that could not be merged were discarded. By aligning reads against IMGT, V, D and J genes, CDR3 length, and insertions or deletions at six rearrangement sites were assigned. Within each subset, clonotype counts were normalized to the number of sorted cells before true diversity and Gini coefficients were calculated with the tcR R package. Repertoire sharing was quantified using the overlap coefficient calculated on TCRB nucleotide sequences. Out-of-frame TCRB sequences from naive cells were analyzed as a proxy for the pre-selection repertoire. TCRdb limited this immuneACCESS table to in-frame rearrangements with V and J called. A share of clones is missing; checked studies link under half to unresolved V genes, and the rest is unexplained. D and trimming were read from the DNA, whereas the V and J calls and clone size are those reported in that table. The sample data list about 240,000 clones, and roughly 13% of these were observed just once. About 0.019% of the sample is held by the ten biggest clonotypes.

Each donor gave one peripheral blood draw, averaging approximately 120 mL, which was collected into heparinised tubes. A BD FACSAria II and a panel including CD45RO, CCR7, CD25, CD127, CD95 and CD27 were used to sort naive, central memory, regulatory and stem cell-like memory CD4+ T cells. Every sorted population had a purity above 98%. PBMCs were separated immediately by Lymphoprep density gradient centrifugation and were stained directly, without being cultured. Samples were stained and sorted in pairs, with one healthy donor and one patient per experiment, so that batch effects were minimized. This clone was seen only a few times. The target of this receptor is not known. No qualities accompany the bases; no much larger clone lies one base away.

The sequence links TRBV7-2 to TRBJ2-3; TRBD2 could be the D gene, as 6 bases match. The source is a man aged 30 to 45 with type 1 diabetes. Sequenced material: naive CD4+ T cells from blood. The cell subset or site label for this specimen denotes: true naive CD4+ T cells. The CDR3 protein sequence reads: CASTRGVTDTQYF. The DNA reads TGTGCCAGCACACGCGGGGTCACAGATACGCAGTATTTT.